One sample yielded the 15 T cell receptor beta chains listed below, sequenced in a study of spatial heterogeneity in lung cancer. TCRdb analysed the 5' RACE reads with MiXCR anew, one entry per CDR3 protein. This sample carries approximately 11,000 distinct CDR3 sequences, 4% to 6% of them seen once, and the ten largest clones take about an eighth. For these receptors, no antigen is known. Stated time point: sample taken at primary tumor resection. Study-level points and caveats: Tracking of tumor mutation counts was seen in expanded intratumoral alpha and beta TCR counts.

This specimen was lung tumor tissue, taken at surgery. Receptors were obtained from a male donor with early-stage non-small cell lung cancer.

This clonotype appeared many times. The V and J genes are TRBV12-3 or TRBV12-4 and TRBJ2-7; TRBD1 might be the D (6 bases). This CDR3 spans 13 amino acids. The V end was cut by 4 bases, the J end by 2 bases, with 9 bases between. For the CDR3, the DNA is TGTGCCAGCAGTTCCCAGGGGACCTACGAGCAGTACTTC. It codes for CASSSQGTYEQYF.

The table lists this clonotype with many counts. V usage is TRBV5-6 and J usage is TRBJ2-5; TRBD1 matches 7 bases. Germline-derived CDR1 and CDR2 are SGHDT and YYEEEE. V shed 4 bases, J shed 1 base, and the junction held 7 bases outside the gene matches. The CDR3 is 15 residues long. CDR3 sequence: CASSPGTEFQETQYF. In nucleotides, the CDR3 is TGTGCCAGCAGCCCTGGGACAGAGTTCCAAGAGACCCAGTACTTC.

This clonotype qualifies as medium-sized. The V gene is TRBV18, the J gene TRBJ2-3, with D maybe TRBD1 (5 bases). V lost 3 bases, J lost 0 bases, and 19 bases lay in between. The CDR3 has 18 amino acids. CDR1 and CDR2 (germline): KGHSH, LQKENI. This chain's CDR3 is CASSPRAAQGRSTDTQYF. The CDR3 DNA is TGTGCCAGCTCACCTAGGGCCGCTCAGGGAAGGAGCACAGATACGCAGTATTTT.

The CDR3: CASSLVGGGLTDTQYF. CDR3 DNA: TGTGCCAGCAGTTTAGTGGGCGGGGGCTTGACAGATACGCAGTATTTT. The gene calls are TRBV27 and TRBJ2-3; tentative D call: TRBD2 (7 bases). Trimming pared 2 bases from V and 3 bases from J, leaving 15 bases between. The CDR3 length is 16 residues. Looked up from germline, CDR1 is MNHEY and CDR2 is SMNVEV (reference sequence).

In its sample, this clonotype ranks as medium-sized (0.01 to 0.1%). The V gene is TRBV11-2, the J gene TRBJ2-1; 9 nucleotides align to TRBD1. Looked up from germline, CDR1 is SGHAT and CDR2 is FQNNGV. The CDR3 totals 16 residues. Trimming at V came to 5 bases and at J to 5 bases, leaving 10 bases not matched to a gene. CDR3 in DNA: TGTGCCAGCAGCCAACAGGGGGCTCTGGTCCACAATGAGCAGTTCTTC. Its protein is CASSQQGALVHNEQFF.

This clonotype was seen at least ten times. The rearrangement links TRBV9 to TRBJ2-7, with D perhaps being TRBD1 or TRBD2 (5 bases each). The CDR3 runs to 17 residues. The germline gives CDR1 SGDLS, CDR2 YYNGEE. Between the trimmed V and J ends, which lost 0 bases and 0 bases, there was a span of 16 bases. The CDR3 coding sequence is TGTGCCAGCAGCGTAGCGCCCGGGACGGGATCCTCCTACGAGCAGTACTTC. This encodes CASSVAPGTGSSYEQYF.

This chain connects TRBV3-1 to TRBJ2-7; 8 bases match TRBD1. Germline lookup yields CDR1 LGHDT and CDR2 YNNKEL (reference sequence). V shed 4 bases, J shed 3 bases, and the junction held 8 bases outside the gene matches. This CDR3 is built from 15 residues. Here the CDR3 DNA reads TGTGCCAGCAGCCCCAGGGGGCTGGAGGGCTACGAGCAGTACTTC. Its protein is CASSPRGLEGYEQYF.

This clonotype is medium-sized in the sample. The chain couples TRBV20-1 to TRBJ1-5; 12 bases agree with TRBD1. Germline V lookup: CDR1 DFQATT, CDR2 SNEGSKA (reference sequence). Germline trimming cut 5 bases from V and 7 bases from J; bases unmatched to any gene: 3. CDR3 length: 13 residues. The CDR3 loop reads CSAGTGGSQPQHF. CDR3 nucleotides: TGCAGTGCTGGGACAGGGGGCAGCCAGCCCCAGCATTTT.

In its sample, this clonotype ranks as medium-sized. This chain uses TRBV7-9 with TRBJ1-3, with 7 bases that match TRBD1. The CDR3 sequence is 15 residues long. CDR1 SEHNR and CDR2 FQNEAQ come from the germline V gene (reference sequence). J was trimmed by 3 bases and V by 6 bases; bases with no gene match: 8. CDR3 amino acids: CASSPSNRGGNTIYF. The CDR3 DNA sequence: TGTGCCAGCAGTCCATCTAACAGGGGTGGAAACACCATATATTTT.

This clonotype was observed at least ten times. This chain links TRBV28 with TRBJ2-1; 11 bases line up with TRBD2. This CDR3 has 16 residues. The germline CDR1 and CDR2 sequences are MDHEN and SYDVKM. V trimming: 6 bases; J trimming: 3 bases; junction bases outside the gene matches: 7. The CDR3 here is CASRITTSGSYNEQFF. In DNA form, the CDR3 reads TGTGCCAGCAGAATTACTACTAGCGGGAGCTACAATGAGCAGTTCTTC.

This clonotype is termed medium-sized. V gene TRBV3-1 combines with J gene TRBJ1-6; the match to TRBD1 covers 10 bases. The CDR3 extends over 14 amino acids. Trimming cost V 3 bases and J 8 bases; bases outside gene matches: 1. Germline V gene data show CDR1 as LGHDT and CDR2 as YNNKEL (reference sequence). The CDR3 here is CASSQTGGDSPLHF. CDR3 sequence (DNA): TGTGCCAGCAGCCAGACAGGGGGCGATTCACCCCTCCACTTT.

This clonotype was detected only a few times. The J gene is TRBJ2-2, the V gene TRBV6-5, with 13 bases matching TRBD2. V lost 0 bases and J lost 2; bases outside the gene matches: 3. CDR1 and CDR2 (germline): MNHEY, SVGAGI. This CDR3 is 18 amino acids long. The CDR3 loop is CASSYSGTSGTNTGELFF. The CDR3 nucleotides read TGTGCCAGCAGTTACTCCGGGACTAGCGGGACCAACACCGGGGAGCTGTTTTTT.

By share, this clonotype counts as medium-sized. This sequence joins TRBV28 and TRBJ1-4, with no clear D. Germline CDR1 reads MDHEN; CDR2 reads SYDVKM. Trimming removed 6 bases from V and 4 bases from J, with 9 bases in between. This CDR3 is 13 amino acids long. In DNA, the CDR3 is TGTGCCAGCAGCACCGGGAATAATGAAAAACTGTTTTTT. Amino acids: CASSTGNNEKLFF.

In this sample, this clonotype turned up many times. This chain joins TRBV5-1 and TRBJ2-2; no firm D call. The V end was cut by 2 bases, the J end by 6 bases, with 5 bases between. The germline CDR1 and CDR2 sequences are SGHRS and YFSETQ. The CDR3 has 12 amino acids. The chain's CDR3 is CASSFNAGELFF. The CDR3 bases are TGCGCCAGCAGCTTTAACGCCGGGGAGCTGTTTTTT.

This clonotype was detected ten times or more. V is TRBV20-1 and J is TRBJ1-2; 7 bases are shared with TRBD1. CDR1 and CDR2 (germline): DFQATT, SNEGSKA (reference sequence). Trimming removed 3 bases from V and 4 bases from J; junction bases left unmatched: 14. CDR3 length: 16 amino acids. In DNA, the CDR3 is TGCAGTGCTAGTGACAGGGCAGAATTGGGGATCTATGGCTACACCTTC. Translation: CSASDRAELGIYGYTF.